A selection of T cell receptor beta chains follows, all from one sample in a study of blood T cell repertoires in COVID-19. Clones were sequenced by immunoSEQ multiplex PCR, and TCRdb holds only the in-frame ones, with some missing. Seen here are around 130,000 clones, about 85% observed once, and the top ten hold more than 2%. Sequencing input: peripheral blood. Receptor source: a human donor with COVID-19, enrolled during active disease. The donor label of this sample is uncertain. The CDR3 runs from the conserved cysteine through the conserved F or W. D genes are given only for firm matches. Clone size, where shown, is once, few, many, or a class for clones that have expanded.

J gene: TRBJ2-1
V gene: TRBV20-1
clone size: -
D gene: -
CDR3 DNA: TGCAGTGCTAGAGATGGGCTAGCTCAGTTCTTC
CDR3 protein: CSARDGLAQFF

J gene: TRBJ2-7
V gene: TRBV5-4
clone size: -
D gene: TRBD2
CDR3 DNA: TGTGCCAGCAGCTTGACTAGCGGGGGGATGGACGAGCAGTACTTC
CDR3 protein: CASSLTSGGMDEQYF

J gene: TRBJ1-2
V gene: TRBV25-1
clone size: -
D gene: TRBD1
CDR3 DNA: TGTGCCAGCAGTACTTTTGGGGGACAGGCTAACTATGGCTACACCTTC
CDR3 protein: CASSTFGGQANYGYTF

J gene: TRBJ1-2
V gene: TRBV6-5
clone size: -
D gene: -
CDR3 DNA: TGTGCCAGCAGCTCGACAGGCGGCTACACCTTC
CDR3 protein: CASSSTGGYTF

J gene: TRBJ1-5
V gene: TRBV27
clone size: -
D gene: -
CDR3 DNA: TGTGCCAGCATTATCGGGGTTGAAAGCAATCAGCCCCAGCATTTT
CDR3 protein: CASIIGVESNQPQHF

J gene: TRBJ1-3
V gene: TRBV7-9
clone size: medium-sized
D gene: TRBD1
CDR3 DNA: TGTGCCAGCAGCCGCCCCGACGGGACAGTCTCTGGAAACACCATATATTTT
CDR3 protein: CASSRPDGTVSGNTIYF

J gene: TRBJ2-3
V gene: TRBV25-1
clone size: -
D gene: -
CDR3 DNA: TGTGCCAGCAGTAAGTACGAGAGCACAGATACGCAGTATTTT
CDR3 protein: CASSKYESTDTQYF

J gene: TRBJ1-2
V gene: TRBV18
clone size: -
D gene: TRBD1
CDR3 DNA: TGTGCCAGCTCACCGGGACAGGGGGCGACCAGTGGCTACACCTTC
CDR3 protein: CASSPGQGATSGYTF

J gene: TRBJ2-2
V gene: TRBV5-1
clone size: -
D gene: TRBD2
CDR3 DNA: TGCGCCAGCAGCCAAAGGACTAGCTTCGACACCGGGGAGCTGTTTTTT
CDR3 protein: CASSQRTSFDTGELFF

J gene: TRBJ2-7
V gene: TRBV6-5
clone size: -
D gene: TRBD2
CDR3 DNA: TGTGCCAGCAAAACGGCGGGAGGTCGCGAGCAGTACTTC
CDR3 protein: CASKTAGGREQYF

J gene: TRBJ2-1
V gene: TRBV6-2/TRBV6-3
clone size: once
D gene: TRBD2
CDR3 DNA: TGTGCCAGCAGTTCTCTAGCGGGGACGTACAATGAGCAGTTCTTC
CDR3 protein: CASSSLAGTYNEQFF

J gene: TRBJ2-7
V gene: TRBV6-6
clone size: -
D gene: -
CDR3 DNA: TGTGCCAGCAGTTACTCGAGGTACGAGCAGTACTTC
CDR3 protein: CASSYSRYEQYF

J gene: TRBJ2-2
V gene: TRBV10-3
clone size: -
D gene: TRBD2
CDR3 DNA: TGTGCCATCAGTGAGGCCCGACTAGCGGGCGTCGGCGGGGAGCTGTTTTTT
CDR3 protein: CAISEARLAGVGGELFF

J gene: TRBJ1-1
V gene: TRBV6-5
clone size: -
D gene: -
CDR3 DNA: TGTGCCAGCAGTACCCAATTACGGGACACTGAAGCTTTCTTT
CDR3 protein: CASSTQLRDTEAFF

J gene: TRBJ1-5
V gene: TRBV18
clone size: -
D gene: -
CDR3 DNA: TGTGCCAGCTCCCCCGGACAGAACAATCAGCCCCAGCATTTT
CDR3 protein: CASSPGQNNQPQHF

J gene: TRBJ1-6
V gene: TRBV19
clone size: -
D gene: TRBD1
CDR3 DNA: TGTGCCAGTAGCAAGGGACAGGGGAACTCACCCCTCCACTTT
CDR3 protein: CASSKGQGNSPLHF

J gene: TRBJ2-3
V gene: TRBV5-1
clone size: -
D gene: TRBD2
CDR3 DNA: TGCGCCAGCAGCCCGCGGGGGACTAGCGGCACAGATACGCAGTATTTT
CDR3 protein: CASSPRGTSGTDTQYF

J gene: TRBJ1-1
V gene: TRBV12-5
clone size: -
D gene: -
CDR3 DNA: TGTGCTAGTCCCCGACCACAGTTAGGGAACACTGAAGCTTTCTTT
CDR3 protein: CASPRPQLGNTEAFF

J gene: TRBJ2-1
V gene: TRBV24-1
clone size: -
D gene: -
CDR3 DNA: TGTGCCACCAGTGATTTGGGGCTAGGGGGTGAGCAGTTCTTC
CDR3 protein: CATSDLGLGGEQFF

J gene: TRBJ2-1
V gene: TRBV5-6
clone size: -
D gene: -
CDR3 DNA: TGTGCCAGCAGCTTGAGGGAGAGTCACAATGAGCAGTTCTTC
CDR3 protein: CASSLRESHNEQFF

J gene: TRBJ1-5
V gene: TRBV6-5
clone size: -
D gene: -
CDR3 DNA: TGTGCCAGCAGCCGGGAGCATAGCAATCAGCCCCAGCATTTT
CDR3 protein: CASSREHSNQPQHF

J gene: TRBJ2-2
V gene: TRBV27
clone size: -
D gene: TRBD2
CDR3 DNA: TGTGCCAGCAGTTTTAGCGCTTGGGGCGGGGGGGCATCAACCGGGGAGCTGTTTTTT
CDR3 protein: CASSFSAWGGGASTGELFF

J gene: TRBJ2-1
V gene: TRBV10-1
clone size: -
D gene: -
CDR3 DNA: TGCGCCAGCAGTGAAGAGAACGAGGGGCAGTTCTTC
CDR3 protein: CASSEENEGQFF

J gene: TRBJ1-6
V gene: TRBV5-4
clone size: -
D gene: TRBD1
CDR3 DNA: TGTGCCAGCAGCGGGGGGTTCTTCCCAGGGGGGAATTCACCCCTCCACTTT
CDR3 protein: CASSGGFFPGGNSPLHF

J gene: TRBJ2-4
V gene: TRBV15
clone size: -
D gene: -
CDR3 DNA: TGTGCCACCAGCAGAGCGGGGGTAATAAAAAACATTCAGTACTTC
CDR3 protein: CATSRAGVIKNIQYF

J gene: TRBJ1-2
V gene: TRBV6-6
clone size: -
D gene: TRBD1
CDR3 DNA: TGTGCCAGCAGGCCCGGGACAGACTATGGCTACACCTTC
CDR3 protein: CASRPGTDYGYTF

J gene: TRBJ1-2
V gene: TRBV2
clone size: -
D gene: -
CDR3 DNA: TGTGCCAGCAGTGTGGAGGCCAAGGCTAACTATGGCTACACCTTC
CDR3 protein: CASSVEAKANYGYTF

J gene: TRBJ2-2
V gene: TRBV18
clone size: -
D gene: TRBD1
CDR3 DNA: TGTGCCAGCTCACTGACGGACAGGGGGTACGGGGAGCTGTTTTTT
CDR3 protein: CASSLTDRGYGELFF

J gene: TRBJ1-6
V gene: TRBV6-4
clone size: -
D gene: TRBD1
CDR3 DNA: TGTGCCAGCAGTAGATCCTCGACAGGGGTTAATTCACCCCTCCACTTT
CDR3 protein: CASSRSSTGVNSPLHF

J gene: TRBJ2-4
V gene: TRBV19
clone size: -
D gene: -
CDR3 DNA: TGTGCCAGTAGTATACCACAAGAGTACTTC
CDR3 protein: CASSIPQEYF

J gene: TRBJ2-7
V gene: TRBV29-1
clone size: few
D gene: TRBD1
CDR3 DNA: TGCAGCGTTGAAGGGGGACAGGCGCGGTACTTC
CDR3 protein: CSVEGGQARYF

J gene: TRBJ1-4
V gene: TRBV4-2
clone size: once
D gene: -
CDR3 DNA: TGTGCCAGCAGCCAAGAAGGGGTAGGACACCATGCAACTAATGAAAAACTGTTTTTT
CDR3 protein: CASSQEGVGHHATNEKLFF

J gene: TRBJ1-2
V gene: TRBV5-1
clone size: -
D gene: TRBD1
CDR3 DNA: TGCGCCAGCAGCCCCCTAGGACAGGGCACGAATACCTTC
CDR3 protein: CASSPLGQGTNTF

J gene: TRBJ1-6
V gene: TRBV5-4
clone size: -
D gene: TRBD1
CDR3 DNA: TGTGCCAGCAGCTTGGACAGGGGACAGGGCTCACCCCTCCACTTT
CDR3 protein: CASSLDRGQGSPLHF

J gene: TRBJ2-5
V gene: TRBV21-1
clone size: -
D gene: -
CDR3 DNA: TGTGCCAGCAGCAAAGCCGGTGACCAAGAGACCCAGTACTTC
CDR3 protein: CASSKAGDQETQYF

J gene: TRBJ2-3
V gene: TRBV19
clone size: -
D gene: -
CDR3 DNA: TGTGCCAGTAGTTGGCGGAGGGGGCGCGCAGATACGCAGTATTTT
CDR3 protein: CASSWRRGRADTQYF

J gene: TRBJ1-5
V gene: TRBV5-5
clone size: -
D gene: -
CDR3 DNA: TGTGCCAGCAGCTTGGAGGGGGGGGATCAGCCCCAGCATTTT
CDR3 protein: CASSLEGGDQPQHF

J gene: TRBJ2-7
V gene: TRBV6-6
clone size: -
D gene: -
CDR3 DNA: TGTGCCAGCAGTTACGCAGGGAACAGCGAGCAGTACTTC
CDR3 protein: CASSYAGNSEQYF

J gene: TRBJ2-7
V gene: TRBV25-1
clone size: -
D gene: TRBD2
CDR3 DNA: TGTGCCAGCAGTCCCCGCGTACCCGAGACTAGCGCCTACGAGCAGTACTTC
CDR3 protein: CASSPRVPETSAYEQYF

J gene: TRBJ1-5
V gene: TRBV19
clone size: -
D gene: TRBD1
CDR3 DNA: TGTGCCAGTAGTACAACAGGGGGCGGTCAGCCCCAGCATTTT
CDR3 protein: CASSTTGGGQPQHF

J gene: TRBJ1-1
V gene: TRBV29-1
clone size: -
D gene: -
CDR3 DNA: TGCAGCGCCCGTAGGACTAACACTGAAGCTTTCTTT
CDR3 protein: CSARRTNTEAFF

J gene: TRBJ1-1
V gene: TRBV9
clone size: -
D gene: -
CDR3 DNA: TGTGCCAGCAGCGGGGCGGGCAGCACTGAAGCTTTCTTT
CDR3 protein: CASSGAGSTEAFF

J gene: TRBJ2-1
V gene: TRBV11-2
clone size: -
D gene: -
CDR3 DNA: TGTGCCAGCAGCCCTAGCGACAGCCAATCCAATGAGCAGTTCTTC
CDR3 protein: CASSPSDSQSNEQFF

J gene: TRBJ2-1
V gene: TRBV4-1
clone size: -
D gene: -
CDR3 DNA: TGCGCCAGCAGCCAAGTTCCGGGGGGCGACTACAATGAGCAGTTCTTC
CDR3 protein: CASSQVPGGDYNEQFF

J gene: TRBJ1-5
V gene: TRBV5-8
clone size: few
D gene: -
CDR3 DNA: TGTGCCAGCAGCTGGAGGGTGGGCAATCAGCCCCAGCATTTT
CDR3 protein: CASSWRVGNQPQHF

J gene: TRBJ1-1
V gene: TRBV3-1/TRBV3-2
clone size: -
D gene: -
CDR3 DNA: TGTGCCAGCAGCCAAGTCGCGGGACGGAACACTGAAGCTTTCTTT
CDR3 protein: CASSQVAGRNTEAFF

J gene: TRBJ2-3
V gene: TRBV7-8
clone size: -
D gene: TRBD2
CDR3 DNA: TGTGCCAGCAGCTATGCTCTAGCGGGAGAGTTCTCAGATACGCAGTATTTT
CDR3 protein: CASSYALAGEFSDTQYF

J gene: TRBJ1-5
V gene: TRBV12-3/TRBV12-4
clone size: -
D gene: TRBD1
CDR3 DNA: TGTGCCAGCAGTTGGGACAGGGCTCAGCCCCAGCATTTT
CDR3 protein: CASSWDRAQPQHF

J gene: TRBJ1-2
V gene: TRBV28
clone size: -
D gene: -
CDR3 DNA: TGTGCCAGCTGGTGGACAGACTATGGCTACACCTTC
CDR3 protein: CASWWTDYGYTF

J gene: TRBJ1-4
V gene: TRBV7-2
clone size: -
D gene: -
CDR3 DNA: TGTGCCAGCAGCCAAGACAGGACTAATGAAAAACTGTTTTTT
CDR3 protein: CASSQDRTNEKLFF